This T cell receptor beta chain came from a study of T-cell memory formation after mild COVID-19. The study's findings and limits: Clones which contracted sat mainly in CM and EM if CD4+, and in EMRA if CD8+.

J gave up 4 bases and V 2 bases, and 3 bases lay outside the gene matches. This CDR3 comprises 14 residues. A 5'RACE reaction primed in the constant segment made cDNA libraries of TCR alpha and TCR beta, and these carried sample barcodes and UMIs. TCRdb used MiXCR to reprocess the 5' RACE reads, holding one entry per CDR3 protein. The table lists about 560,000 distinct CDR3 sequences, 18% of them singletons. This clonotype was observed at least ten times. Its antigen is unidentified. The rearrangement uses TRBV12-3 or TRBV12-4 and TRBJ2-7; 9 bases are shared with TRBD2. This TCR derives from an adult woman who had mild COVID-19 (a few samples of this study predate the infection). Cell type and time point are not known. Sequenced material: PBMCs or a T cell subset sorted from them (not recorded which). In DNA, the CDR3 is TGTGCCAGCAGTTTAAGGACTAGCGAGTACGAGCAGTACTTC. Its translation is CASSLRTSEYEQYF.